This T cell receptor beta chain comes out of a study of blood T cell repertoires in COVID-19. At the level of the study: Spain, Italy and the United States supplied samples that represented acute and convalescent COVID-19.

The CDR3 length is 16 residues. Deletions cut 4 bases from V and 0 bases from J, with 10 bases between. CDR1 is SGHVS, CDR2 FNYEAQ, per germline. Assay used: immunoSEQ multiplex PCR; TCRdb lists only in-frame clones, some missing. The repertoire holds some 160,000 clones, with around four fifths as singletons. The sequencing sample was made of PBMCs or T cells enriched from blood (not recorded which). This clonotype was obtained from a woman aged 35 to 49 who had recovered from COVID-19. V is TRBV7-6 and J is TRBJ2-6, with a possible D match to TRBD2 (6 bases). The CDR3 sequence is CASSSGGFSGANVLTF. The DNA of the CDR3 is TGTGCCAGCAGCTCAGGAGGGTTCTCTGGGGCCAACGTCCTGACTTTC.